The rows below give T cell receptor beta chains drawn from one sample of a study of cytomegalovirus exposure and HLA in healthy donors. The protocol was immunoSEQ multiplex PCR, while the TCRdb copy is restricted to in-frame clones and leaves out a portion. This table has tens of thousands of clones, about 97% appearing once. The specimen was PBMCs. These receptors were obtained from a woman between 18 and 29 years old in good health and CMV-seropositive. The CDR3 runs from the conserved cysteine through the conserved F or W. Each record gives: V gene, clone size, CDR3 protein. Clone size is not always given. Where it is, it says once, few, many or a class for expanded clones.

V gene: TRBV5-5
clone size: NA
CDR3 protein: CASTFPGTNTGELFF

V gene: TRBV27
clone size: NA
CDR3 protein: CASSLSGPFQETQYF

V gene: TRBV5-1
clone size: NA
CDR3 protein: CASSFPTSGSSGNEQFF

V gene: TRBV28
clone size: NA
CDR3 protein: CASRVAGQTYEQYF

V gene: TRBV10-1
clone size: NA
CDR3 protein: CASSESEYGELFF

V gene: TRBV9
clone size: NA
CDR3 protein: CASSVARGYGYTF

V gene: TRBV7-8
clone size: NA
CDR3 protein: CASSLESGGISTDTQYF

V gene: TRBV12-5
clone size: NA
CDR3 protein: CASGLFPLANTGELFF

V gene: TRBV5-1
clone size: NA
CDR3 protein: CASRIGTGNTEAFF

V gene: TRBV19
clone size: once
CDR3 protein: CASTTRGAVGTGELFF

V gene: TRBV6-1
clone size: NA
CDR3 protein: CASSLPLSYNEQFF

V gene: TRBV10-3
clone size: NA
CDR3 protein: CAISTTGDNTEAFF

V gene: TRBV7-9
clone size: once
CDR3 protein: CASSFSGSGTGELFF

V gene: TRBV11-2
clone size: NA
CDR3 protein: CASSPAGLQAHF

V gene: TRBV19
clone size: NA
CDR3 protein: CASSIIGTGAGELFF

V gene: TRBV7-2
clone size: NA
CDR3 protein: CASSPRTGGNYGYTF

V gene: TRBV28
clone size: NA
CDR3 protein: CASSLSREPLYNEQFF

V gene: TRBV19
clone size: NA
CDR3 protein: CASSSPRGSSNYGYTF

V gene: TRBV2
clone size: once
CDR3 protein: CASRGDRASYEQYF

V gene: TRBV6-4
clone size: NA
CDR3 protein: CTSSAWGSQETQYF

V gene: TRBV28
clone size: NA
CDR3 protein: CASSSQGAVNTIYF

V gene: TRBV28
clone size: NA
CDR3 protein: CASTTGGNSYEQYF

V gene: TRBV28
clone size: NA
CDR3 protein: CASSLDRGTSNYGYTF

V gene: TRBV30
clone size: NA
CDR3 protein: CAWSVRNIQYF

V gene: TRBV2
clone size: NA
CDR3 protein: CATTSYEQYF

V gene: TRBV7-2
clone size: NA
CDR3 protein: CASSALQSTSTEAFF

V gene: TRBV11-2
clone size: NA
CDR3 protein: CASSRSGGGTVYEQYF

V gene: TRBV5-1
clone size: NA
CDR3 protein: CASSLVGQFGYTF

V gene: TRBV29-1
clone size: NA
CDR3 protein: CSVFEGAPYEQYF

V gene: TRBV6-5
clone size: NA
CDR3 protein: CASSRRLAGVYEQFF

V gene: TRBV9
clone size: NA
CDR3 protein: CASSVEEGGYNEQFF

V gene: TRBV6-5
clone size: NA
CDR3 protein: CASRNTGENTEAFF

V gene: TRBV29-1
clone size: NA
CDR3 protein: CSVVKSTGGNEQYF

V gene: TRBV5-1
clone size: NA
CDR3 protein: CASGQGNTEAFF

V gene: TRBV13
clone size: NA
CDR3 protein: CASSEGQGAYNEQFF

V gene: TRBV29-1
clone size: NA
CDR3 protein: CSVELSPTPQGAYEQFF

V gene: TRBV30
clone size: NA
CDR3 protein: CAWSVVGETQYF

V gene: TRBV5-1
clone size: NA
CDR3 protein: CASSPGTETNQPQHF

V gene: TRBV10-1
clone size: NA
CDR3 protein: CASSELAYSDTQYF

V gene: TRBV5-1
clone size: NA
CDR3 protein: CASSFVGRLAGETQYF

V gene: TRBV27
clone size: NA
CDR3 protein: CASTSGTGGYNEQFF

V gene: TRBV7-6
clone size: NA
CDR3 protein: CASSLSLESVDTQYF

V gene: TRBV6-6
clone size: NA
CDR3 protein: CASALASQPYNEQFF

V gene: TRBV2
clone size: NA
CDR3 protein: CASSAPGDYEQYF

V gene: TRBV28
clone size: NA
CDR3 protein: CASIRGGTSGFVANEQFF

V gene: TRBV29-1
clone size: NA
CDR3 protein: CSADGLAWNEQFF

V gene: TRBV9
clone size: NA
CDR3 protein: CASSANAGQPQHF

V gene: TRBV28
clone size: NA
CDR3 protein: CASSLPLGQFGNTIYF

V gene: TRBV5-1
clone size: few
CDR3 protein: CASSATGEHGYTF

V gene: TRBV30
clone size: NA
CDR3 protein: CAWSQGGTGNTIYF

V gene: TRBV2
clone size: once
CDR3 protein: CASSVAMNTEAFF

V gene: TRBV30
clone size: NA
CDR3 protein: CAWNSLGRINQPQHF

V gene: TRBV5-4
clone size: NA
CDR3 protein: CASSLQQAFYGYTF

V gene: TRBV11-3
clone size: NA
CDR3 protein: CASSFSGRNTGELFF

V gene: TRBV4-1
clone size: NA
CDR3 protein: CASSPIWDRGAFF